This TCR beta chain came from a study of T cells after yellow fever vaccination. At the level of the study: The authors prepared low-cell-number fractions using SMART-Seq v4 Ultra Low Input.

On this clonotype itself: Its antigen is still unknown.

One entry per CDR3 protein, called by TCRdb with MiXCR from the 5' RACE reads. This sample has more than 350,000 distinct CDR3 sequences; roughly 10% occur once, and the top ten carry more than 15%. The study's findings and limits: Post-booster repertoires again held most primary-vaccination clones (about 96% CD4, 75% to 90% CD8). From the bulk population, abundant clonotypes could contaminate and appear within FACS-sorted repertoires.

The germline V gene encodes CDR1 SEHNR and CDR2 FQNEAQ (reference sequence). This CDR3 is 14 amino acids long. V lost 3 bases and J lost 6, with 9 bases in between. The origin of this receptor is a young man who received the YFV17D yellow fever vaccine. This sample comprised PBMCs, obtained on the day of the first yellow fever vaccination. The J gene is TRBJ1-6, the V gene TRBV7-9; D remains unclear. The CDR3 region has the DNA TGTGCCAGCAGCTTGAGTGGCCGTAATTCACCCCTCCACTTT. Translating it yields CASSLSGRNSPLHF.